These T cell receptor beta chains were read from a single sample in a study of cytomegalovirus exposure and HLA in healthy donors. Libraries were prepared by immunoSEQ multiplex PCR; TCRdb keeps only in-frame clonotypes and omits some of them. The sample holds around 99,000 clones, 82% seen once. Specimen: PBMCs. These receptors originate from a man aged 25 to 40 in good health and CMV-seropositive. CDR3s include the opening cysteine and the closing phenylalanine or tryptophan. The order of the fields is J gene, clone size, V gene, D gene, CDR3 protein, CDR3 DNA. A D gene is named only where the DNA matches it firmly. Some rows mark clone size as missing; the rest say once, few, many or name a class of expanded clone.

J: TRBJ2-1; size: NA; V: TRBV27; D: TRBD2; CDR3: CASSLGVVAGGYNEQFF; DNA: TGTGCCAGCAGTTTAGGAGTAGTAGCGGGGGGCTACAATGAGCAGTTCTTC
J: TRBJ2-1; size: NA; V: TRBV11-2; D: NA; CDR3: CASSLQDEQFF; DNA: TGTGCCAGCAGCCTCCAGGATGAGCAGTTCTTC
J: TRBJ2-2; size: NA; V: TRBV5-1; D: NA; CDR3: CASKRTAANTGELFF; DNA: TGCGCCAGCAAAAGGACAGCCGCGAACACCGGGGAGCTGTTTTTT
J: TRBJ2-1; size: NA; V: TRBV5-4; D: TRBD2; CDR3: CASSPRGGSYNEQFF; DNA: TGTGCCAGCAGCCCTCGGGGGGGAAGCTACAATGAGCAGTTCTTC
J: TRBJ2-4; size: NA; V: TRBV5-4; D: TRBD1; CDR3: CASSPTGGAKNIQYF; DNA: TGTGCCAGCAGCCCGACAGGGGGGGCCAAAAACATTCAGTACTTC
J: TRBJ1-2; size: NA; V: TRBV6-4; D: NA; CDR3: CASSLEAAGYGYTF; DNA: TGTGCCAGCAGCCTTGAGGCCGCGGGCTATGGCTACACCTTC
J: TRBJ1-1; size: NA; V: TRBV9; D: TRBD1; CDR3: CASSVGGTGGTNTEAFF; DNA: TGTGCCAGCAGCGTAGGGGGGACAGGGGGCACGAACACTGAAGCTTTCTTT
J: TRBJ1-3; size: NA; V: TRBV5-7; D: NA; CDR3: CASSPGSWALSGNTIYF; DNA: TGTGCCAGCAGCCCTGGTTCCTGGGCATTGTCTGGAAACACCATATATTTT
J: TRBJ2-1; size: few; V: TRBV21-1; D: NA; CDR3: CASSGGQGRSHNEQFF; DNA: TGTGCCAGCAGTGGAGGACAGGGGAGATCCCACAATGAGCAGTTCTTC
J: TRBJ1-3; size: NA; V: TRBV5-1; D: NA; CDR3: CASSFGGLSGNTIYF; DNA: TGCGCCAGCAGCTTCGGGGGATTATCTGGAAACACCATATATTTT
J: TRBJ1-4; size: NA; V: TRBV2; D: TRBD1; CDR3: CASKTVGQVFEKLFF; DNA: TGTGCCAGCAAAACGGTGGGACAGGTATTTGAAAAACTGTTTTTT
J: TRBJ1-1; size: few; V: TRBV7-9; D: TRBD1; CDR3: CSSSQGAVEAFF; DNA: TGTTCCAGCAGCCAGGGGGCAGTTGAAGCTTTCTTT
J: TRBJ2-7; size: NA; V: TRBV7-6; D: TRBD2; CDR3: CASSPQGGGRYEQYF; DNA: TGTGCCAGCAGCCCGCAAGGCGGGGGAAGGTACGAGCAGTACTTC
J: TRBJ1-2; size: NA; V: TRBV6-6; D: NA; CDR3: CASSLYRAWGYTF; DNA: TGTGCCAGCAGTTTGTACAGGGCTTGGGGCTACACCTTC
J: TRBJ1-2; size: NA; V: TRBV19; D: NA; CDR3: CASSINGVPSSYGYTF; DNA: TGTGCCAGTAGTATTAACGGGGTCCCGTCCTCCTATGGCTACACCTTC
J: TRBJ1-1; size: NA; V: TRBV18; D: NA; CDR3: CASSPGMNTEAFF; DNA: TGTGCCAGCTCACCTGGCATGAACACTGAAGCTTTCTTT
J: TRBJ2-3; size: NA; V: TRBV5-1; D: TRBD1; CDR3: CASSRTGTWADTQYF; DNA: TGCGCCAGCAGCAGGACAGGGACCTGGGCAGATACGCAGTATTTT
J: TRBJ1-2; size: NA; V: TRBV10-3; D: TRBD1; CDR3: CAIRTGDGYTF; DNA: TGTGCCATCAGGACAGGGGATGGCTACACCTTC
J: TRBJ2-3; size: NA; V: TRBV11-3; D: NA; CDR3: CASSLGASVGLADTQYF; DNA: TGTGCCAGCAGCTTAGGGGCCAGCGTGGGGCTGGCAGATACGCAGTATTTT
J: TRBJ2-5; size: NA; V: TRBV5-1; D: NA; CDR3: CASSLEPGPETQYF; DNA: TGCGCCAGCAGCTTGGAACCAGGGCCAGAGACCCAGTACTTC
J: TRBJ1-4; size: few; V: TRBV4-1; D: NA; CDR3: CASSQISGEKLFF; DNA: TGCGCCAGCAGCCAAATAAGTGGCGAAAAACTGTTTTTT
J: TRBJ1-3; size: NA; V: TRBV9; D: TRBD1; CDR3: CASSVASEGQGVGNTIYF; DNA: TGTGCCAGCAGCGTAGCCAGCGAAGGACAGGGGGTCGGAAACACCATATATTTT
J: TRBJ1-2; size: NA; V: TRBV29-1; D: NA; CDR3: CSVLMGGYGYTF; DNA: TGCAGCGTCCTAATGGGGGGCTATGGCTACACCTTC
J: TRBJ1-5; size: NA; V: TRBV7-9; D: NA; CDR3: CAAGGNQPQHF; DNA: TGTGCCGCCGGGGGCAATCAGCCCCAGCATTTT
J: TRBJ2-4; size: NA; V: TRBV6-1; D: TRBD1; CDR3: CASNPRQGPNIQYF; DNA: TGTGCCAGCAACCCAAGACAGGGGCCGAACATTCAGTACTTC
J: TRBJ2-7; size: once; V: TRBV28; D: NA; CDR3: CASSSLEGQNEQYF; DNA: TGTGCCAGCAGCTCCCTGGAGGGGCAGAACGAGCAGTACTTC
J: TRBJ1-3; size: NA; V: TRBV19; D: NA; CDR3: CASSISGRLNGGNTIYF; DNA: TGTGCCAGTAGTATTTCGGGTAGATTAAACGGTGGAAACACCATATATTTT
J: TRBJ1-2; size: NA; V: TRBV10-3; D: NA; CDR3: CAISDSAANYGYTF; DNA: TGTGCCATCAGCGACAGTGCAGCTAACTATGGCTACACCTTC
J: TRBJ1-2; size: NA; V: TRBV18; D: TRBD1; CDR3: CASSPGTVGYGYTF; DNA: TGTGCCAGCTCACCAGGGACAGTCGGCTATGGCTACACCTTC
J: TRBJ1-2; size: few; V: TRBV6-6; D: NA; CDR3: CASSYTDGYTF; DNA: TGTGCCAGCAGTTACACAGATGGCTACACCTTC
J: TRBJ2-2; size: NA; V: TRBV18; D: TRBD1; CDR3: CASSFDRATGELFF; DNA: TGTGCCAGCTCATTCGACAGGGCCACCGGGGAGCTGTTTTTT
J: TRBJ1-2; size: NA; V: TRBV6-1; D: NA; CDR3: CASSELAGYYGYTF; DNA: TGTGCCAGCAGTGAGTTGGCGGGCTACTATGGCTACACCTTC
J: TRBJ2-2; size: NA; V: TRBV5-1; D: NA; CDR3: CASSLGQAGELFF; DNA: TGCGCCAGCAGCTTGGGGCAGGCCGGGGAGCTGTTTTTT
J: TRBJ2-1; size: few; V: TRBV6-4; D: NA; CDR3: CASSDLPSNEQFF; DNA: TGTGCCAGCAGTGATCTACCGTCCAATGAGCAGTTCTTC
J: TRBJ2-5; size: once; V: TRBV5-1; D: TRBD2; CDR3: CASSYRLASQETQYF; DNA: TGCGCCAGCAGTTATAGACTAGCATCTCAAGAGACCCAGTACTTC
J: TRBJ2-7; size: NA; V: TRBV10-2; D: NA; CDR3: CATQRRGGLAVEGNEQYF; DNA: TGCGCCACCCAGAGGAGGGGGGGCCTAGCCGTCGAGGGTAACGAGCAGTACTTC
J: TRBJ1-1; size: NA; V: TRBV9; D: NA; CDR3: CASSVTQTSTEAFF; DNA: TGTGCCAGCAGCGTTACACAAACAAGTACTGAAGCTTTCTTT
J: TRBJ2-1; size: few; V: TRBV6-1; D: TRBD2; CDR3: CASSGPLAGDYNEQFF; DNA: TGTGCCAGCAGTGGGCCACTAGCGGGGGACTACAATGAGCAGTTCTTC
J: TRBJ2-3; size: NA; V: TRBV7-7; D: NA; CDR3: CASSSGGTTDTQYF; DNA: TGTGCCAGCAGCTCAGGGGGGACCACAGATACGCAGTATTTT
J: TRBJ2-1; size: few; V: TRBV6-5; D: NA; CDR3: CASSRQGTGNEQFF; DNA: TGTGCCAGCAGCCGCCAGGGGACCGGCAATGAGCAGTTCTTC
J: TRBJ1-2; size: NA; V: TRBV6-5; D: TRBD1; CDR3: CASSLRQGGGYTF; DNA: TGTGCCAGCAGTCTGCGACAGGGGGGTGGCTACACCTTC